A selection of T cell receptor beta chains follows, all from one sample in a study of shared clonotypes between healthy human individuals. The method was immunoSEQ multiplex PCR; TCRdb's version includes in-frame clones alone and lacks a portion of them. The sample yields around 99,000 clones, over 60% seen once. The sample consisted of memory CD8+ T cells sorted from blood. Receptor source: a man aged 25 to 40 in good health. The CDR3 runs from the conserved cysteine through the conserved F or W. A D gene is named only where the DNA matches it firmly. Some rows have no size entry. The others give once, few or many, or a class for an expanded clone.

J: TRBJ2-7
D: -
size: -
V: TRBV9
DNA: TGTGCCAGCAGCGTAGACGCGACAACCTACGAGCAGTACTTC
CDR3: CASSVDATTYEQYF

J: TRBJ2-7
D: TRBD1
size: -
V: TRBV6-5
DNA: TGTGCCAGCAGTCGCGGCACAGGGGGCTACGAGCAGTACTTC
CDR3: CASSRGTGGYEQYF

J: TRBJ2-7
D: TRBD2
size: -
V: TRBV4-3
DNA: TGCGCCCATTTGACTAGCGGCGAGGCCTTC
CDR3: CAHLTSGEAF

J: TRBJ2-7
D: -
size: few
V: TRBV18
DNA: TGTGCCAGCTCACCACCGTCAGGTACTAGCAACTACGAGCAGTACTTC
CDR3: CASSPPSGTSNYEQYF

J: TRBJ1-5
D: TRBD1
size: few
V: TRBV28
DNA: TGTGCCAGCATAGCCGGACAGGGGGCGGAGTATAGCAATCAGCCCCAGCATTTT
CDR3: CASIAGQGAEYSNQPQHF

J: TRBJ2-7
D: TRBD1
size: few
V: TRBV18
DNA: TGTGCCAGCTCACCCGATGACAGGGTGGGGGACGAGCAGTACTTC
CDR3: CASSPDDRVGDEQYF

J: TRBJ1-4
D: -
size: -
V: TRBV28
DNA: TGTGCCAGCAGTTTAGGGGAGACTAATGAAAAACTGTTTTTT
CDR3: CASSLGETNEKLFF

J: TRBJ2-7
D: -
size: few
V: TRBV6-1
DNA: TGTGCCAGCAGTGAAATTAGCTTTGGTGTCTACGAGCAGTACTTC
CDR3: CASSEISFGVYEQYF

J: TRBJ2-5
D: -
size: -
V: TRBV29-1
DNA: TGCAGCGTTGAACTTCCGGGACCCACGGCGGGGACCCAGTACTTC
CDR3: CSVELPGPTAGTQYF

J: TRBJ1-1
D: TRBD1
size: many
V: TRBV18
DNA: TGTGCCAGCTCACCCCTCCCGGGACAGGGGCAGGCTGAAGCTTTCTTT
CDR3: CASSPLPGQGQAEAFF

J: TRBJ2-2
D: TRBD2
size: -
V: TRBV11-1
DNA: TGTGCCAGCAGCTTAGGGCTAGCGGGGACCGGGGAGCTGTTTTTT
CDR3: CASSLGLAGTGELFF

J: TRBJ2-7
D: -
size: -
V: TRBV28
DNA: TGTGCCAGCAGTTGGACCTCCTACGAGCAGTACTTC
CDR3: CASSWTSYEQYF

J: TRBJ1-2
D: TRBD1
size: -
V: TRBV4-3
DNA: TGCGCCAGCAGCCGGGGACCGGGACAGGCTTTCGAAGGCTACACCTTC
CDR3: CASSRGPGQAFEGYTF

J: TRBJ2-7
D: TRBD2
size: -
V: TRBV13
DNA: TGTGCCAGCAGCTTAGTATTTAGCGGGATCTACGAGCAGTACTTC
CDR3: CASSLVFSGIYEQYF

J: TRBJ2-2
D: TRBD1
size: -
V: TRBV6-4
DNA: TGTGCCAGCAGCGACAGGGCGGGCGCGAACACCGGGGAGCTGTTTTTT
CDR3: CASSDRAGANTGELFF

J: TRBJ2-7
D: -
size: once
V: TRBV30
DNA: TGTGCCTGGAGGGGTTCATCTCCCCTAAGGGAGCAGTACTTC
CDR3: CAWRGSSPLREQYF

J: TRBJ1-1
D: -
size: -
V: TRBV28
DNA: TGTGCCAGCAGTTTATACTCCTCGAACACTGAAGCTTTCTTT
CDR3: CASSLYSSNTEAFF

J: TRBJ2-5
D: TRBD1
size: few
V: TRBV29-1
DNA: TGCAGCGCCCGGGACAGGGGGCCCCAAGAGACCCAGTACTTC
CDR3: CSARDRGPQETQYF

J: TRBJ2-7
D: -
size: -
V: TRBV6-1
DNA: TGTGCCAGTAGGGACATCTCCTACGAGCAGTACTTC
CDR3: CASRDISYEQYF

J: TRBJ1-3
D: -
size: -
V: TRBV18
DNA: TGTGCCAGCTCACCACCCATCGGGAAGGGCACCATATATTTT
CDR3: CASSPPIGKGTIYF

J: TRBJ2-3
D: -
size: -
V: TRBV6-4
DNA: TGTGCCAGCAGTGACTCGTCCGAAGCAGATACGCAGTATTTT
CDR3: CASSDSSEADTQYF

J: TRBJ2-2
D: -
size: -
V: TRBV6-1
DNA: TGTGCCAGCACAACAGATACGAACACCGGGGAGCTGTTTTTT
CDR3: CASTTDTNTGELFF

J: TRBJ1-5
D: -
size: -
V: TRBV7-9
DNA: TGTGCCAGCAGCTTAGAGGGGGGAAGCAATCAGCCCCAGCATTTT
CDR3: CASSLEGGSNQPQHF

J: TRBJ2-7
D: -
size: -
V: TRBV6-5
DNA: TGTGCCAGCAGTTACGGGGGCGAGCAGTACTTC
CDR3: CASSYGGEQYF

J: TRBJ2-2
D: -
size: -
V: TRBV25-1
DNA: TGTGCCAGCAGTGAAGTCCTTTACACCGGGGAGCTGTTTTTT
CDR3: CASSEVLYTGELFF

J: TRBJ2-4
D: -
size: once
V: TRBV28
DNA: TGTGCCAGCAGTGTCCCGCGGTCAAGCGGTAACATTCAGTACTTC
CDR3: CASSVPRSSGNIQYF

J: TRBJ1-3
D: -
size: -
V: TRBV2
DNA: TGTGCCAGCAACGAATGGGGCCCCCTGGGAAACACCATATATTTT
CDR3: CASNEWGPLGNTIYF

J: TRBJ2-3
D: TRBD2
size: once
V: TRBV19
DNA: TGTGCCAGTAGTAGAAGGTCCACTAGCGGAGTAACAGATACGCAGTATTTT
CDR3: CASSRRSTSGVTDTQYF

J: TRBJ2-7
D: -
size: -
V: TRBV11-1
DNA: TGTGCCAGCAGCTCGAATCAGGCAGGATCCGAGCAGTACTTC
CDR3: CASSSNQAGSEQYF

J: TRBJ2-2
D: -
size: -
V: TRBV6-5
DNA: TGTGCCAGCAGTCTGCTTAGCGACAGAGTCGGGGAGCTGTTTTTT
CDR3: CASSLLSDRVGELFF

J: TRBJ2-1
D: TRBD2
size: many
V: TRBV15
DNA: TGTGCCACCAGCAGCCCCTGGGAGGGCGGGAGAGGCCCAGTTAATGAGCAGTTCTTC
CDR3: CATSSPWEGGRGPVNEQFF

J: TRBJ2-1
D: -
size: -
V: TRBV4-1
DNA: TGCGCCAGCAGCCAAGATCTTGGGAATGAGCAGTTCTTC
CDR3: CASSQDLGNEQFF

J: TRBJ2-7
D: TRBD2
size: -
V: TRBV6-1
DNA: TGTGCCAGCAGCCCTACTAGCGGAACCTCCTACGAGCAGTACTTC
CDR3: CASSPTSGTSYEQYF

J: TRBJ2-1
D: -
size: many
V: TRBV28
DNA: TGTGCCAGCACCGCTGAGGGCGGAGAAGTTAATGAGCAGTTCTTC
CDR3: CASTAEGGEVNEQFF

J: TRBJ2-1
D: -
size: -
V: TRBV7-8
DNA: TGTGCCAGCAGCTTAGAACTAGTTAGTGAGCAGTTCTTC
CDR3: CASSLELVSEQFF

J: TRBJ2-1
D: TRBD2
size: -
V: TRBV9
DNA: TGTGCCAGCAGCGTAGATAGTTTAGCGGGAGGAGAATATGAGCAGTTCTTC
CDR3: CASSVDSLAGGEYEQFF

J: TRBJ1-1
D: TRBD1
size: -
V: TRBV2
DNA: TGTGCCAGCTCGGAGGGGGCAGGCACTGAAGCTTTCTTT
CDR3: CASSEGAGTEAFF

J: TRBJ2-5
D: TRBD1
size: -
V: TRBV5-6
DNA: TGTGCCAGCAGGTCGACAGGGGCAGGGGAGACCCAGTACTTC
CDR3: CASRSTGAGETQYF

J: TRBJ2-2
D: -
size: -
V: TRBV7-9
DNA: TGTGCCAGCAGCCCCCTCGGGGGACCCCAATCTAGTGGGGAGCTGTTTTTT
CDR3: CASSPLGGPQSSGELFF

J: TRBJ2-3
D: -
size: -
V: TRBV9
DNA: TGTGCCAGCAGCGTAGTGGGGGCCCCCTCAGATACGCAGTATTTT
CDR3: CASSVVGAPSDTQYF